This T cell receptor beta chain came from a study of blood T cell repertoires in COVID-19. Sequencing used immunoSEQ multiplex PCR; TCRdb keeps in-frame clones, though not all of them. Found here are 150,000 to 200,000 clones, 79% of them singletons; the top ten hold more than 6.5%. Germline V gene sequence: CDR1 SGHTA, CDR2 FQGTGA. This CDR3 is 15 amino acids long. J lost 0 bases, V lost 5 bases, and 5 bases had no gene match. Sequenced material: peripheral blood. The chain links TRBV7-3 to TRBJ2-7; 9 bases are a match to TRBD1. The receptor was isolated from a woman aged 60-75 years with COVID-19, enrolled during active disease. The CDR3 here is CASSQGDRVSYEQYF. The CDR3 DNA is TGTGCCAGCAGCCAAGGGGACAGGGTCTCCTACGAGCAGTACTTC.